These 2 T cell receptor beta chains came from one sample sequenced in a study of T cell clones after liver transplantation. The table came from immunoSEQ multiplex PCR; TCRdb's copy has only in-frame clones and leaves some out. The repertoire consists of about 16,000 clones, with roughly nine tenths occurring once and the leading ten covering 10% to 15%. The sequencing used CD8+ T cells from blood, collected approximately 45 months after liver transplant. The receptors here all came from a human patient who received a liver transplant. A share of the T cells may be of graft donor origin.

This sequence joins TRBV19 and TRBJ2-1, with D perhaps matching TRBD2 (6 bases). CDR1 is LNHDA and CDR2 is SQIVND in the germline V gene (reference sequence). The V gene lost 2 bases and the J gene lost 5 bases, with 13 bases spanning the gap. The CDR3 totals 15 residues. The CDR3 is CASSIFSGGNNEQFF. DNA of the CDR3: TGTGCCAGTAGTATATTTAGCGGAGGCAACAATGAGCAGTTCTTC.

The rearrangement links TRBV5-6 to TRBJ1-2; D remains ambiguous. Germline loops: CDR1 SGHDT, CDR2 YYEEEE. Trimming took 0 bases from V and 3 from J, leaving 9 bases between them. The CDR3 is made up of 14 amino acids. DNA for the CDR3: TGTGCCAGCAGCTTGGTGGCCAGTGACTATGGCTACACCTTC. Translating gives CASSLVASDYGYTF.